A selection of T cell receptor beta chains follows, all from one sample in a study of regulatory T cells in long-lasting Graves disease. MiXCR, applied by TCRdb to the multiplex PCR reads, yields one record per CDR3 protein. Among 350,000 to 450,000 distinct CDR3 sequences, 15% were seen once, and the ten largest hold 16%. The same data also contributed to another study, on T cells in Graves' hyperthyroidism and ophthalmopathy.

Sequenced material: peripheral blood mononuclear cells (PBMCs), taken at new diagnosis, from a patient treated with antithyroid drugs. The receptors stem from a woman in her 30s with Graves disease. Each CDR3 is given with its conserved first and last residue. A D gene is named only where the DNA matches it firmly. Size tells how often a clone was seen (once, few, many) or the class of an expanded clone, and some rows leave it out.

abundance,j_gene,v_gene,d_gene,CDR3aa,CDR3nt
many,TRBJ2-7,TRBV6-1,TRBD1,CASSLQGRVRNEQYF,TGTGCCAGCAGTCTACAGGGGCGAGTGAGGAACGAGCAGTACTTC
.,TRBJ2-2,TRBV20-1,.,CSARQGTNTGELFF,TGCAGTGCTAGACAGGGAACGAACACCGGGGAGCTGTTTTTT
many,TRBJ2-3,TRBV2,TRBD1,CASSDTGGRTDTQYF,TGTGCCAGCAGCGACACAGGGGGCAGGACAGATACGCAGTATTTT
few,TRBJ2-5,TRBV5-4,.,CASSAGTLDKETQYF,TGTGCCAGCAGCGCAGGGACCCTCGATAAAGAGACCCAGTACTTC
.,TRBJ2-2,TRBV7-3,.,CANSFTRTGELFF,TGTGCCAACAGCTTCACTCGAACCGGGGAGCTGTTTTTT
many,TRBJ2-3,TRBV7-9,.,CASSPTRGSTDTQYF,TGTGCCAGCAGCCCCACAAGGGGTAGCACAGATACGCAGTATTTT
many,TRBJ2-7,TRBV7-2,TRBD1,CASRRQGPDEQYF,TGTGCCAGCAGACGACAGGGTCCCGACGAGCAGTACTTC
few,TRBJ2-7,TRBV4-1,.,CASSLIAYASYEQYF,TGCGCCAGCAGCCTAATAGCGTATGCCTCCTACGAGCAGTACTTC
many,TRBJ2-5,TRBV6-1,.,CASSGGRKETQYF,TGTGCCAGCAGTGGGGGCAGGAAAGAGACCCAGTACTTC
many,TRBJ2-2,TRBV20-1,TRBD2,CSALGLAGNTGELFF,TGCAGTGCCCTGGGGCTAGCGGGCAACACCGGGGAGCTGTTTTTT
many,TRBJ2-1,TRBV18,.,CASSRAARNEQFF,TGTGCCAGCTCACGCGCGGCTCGCAATGAGCAGTTCTTC
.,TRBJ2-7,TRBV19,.,CASGGGTDSYEQYF,TGTGCCAGTGGAGGGGGGACGGATTCCTACGAGCAGTACTTC
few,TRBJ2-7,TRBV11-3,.,CASSLGRQIYEQYF,TGTGCCAGCAGCTTGGGACGACAGATCTACGAGCAGTACTTC
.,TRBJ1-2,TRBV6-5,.,CASSYEGGGGNGYTF,TGTGCCAGCAGTTACGAGGGAGGGGGTGGTAATGGCTACACCTTC
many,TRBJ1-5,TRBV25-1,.,CASSALGDQPQHF,TGTGCCAGCAGTGCACTAGGGGATCAGCCCCAGCATTTT
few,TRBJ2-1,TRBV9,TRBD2,CASSVQLAGKGDEQFF,TGTGCCAGCAGCGTACAACTAGCGGGAAAGGGAGATGAGCAGTTCTTC
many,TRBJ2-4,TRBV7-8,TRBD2,CASSAPGTTKNIQYF,TGTGCCAGCAGCGCCCCAGGGACTACCAAAAACATTCAGTACTTC
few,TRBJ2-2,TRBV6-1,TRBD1,CACAGTGAGELFF,TGTGCCTGCGCCGGGACAGGGGCCGGGGAGCTGTTTTTT
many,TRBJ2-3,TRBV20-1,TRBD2,CSTPAGVGNTQYF,TGCAGCACCCCAGCGGGAGTAGGAAATACGCAGTATTTT
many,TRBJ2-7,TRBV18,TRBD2,CASSPSPGGDEQYF,TGTGCCAGCTCTCCCTCACCTGGGGGGGACGAGCAGTACTTC
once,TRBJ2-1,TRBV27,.,CASNLGRSSYNEQFF,TGTGCCAGCAATTTGGGGAGGAGCTCCTACAATGAGCAGTTCTTC
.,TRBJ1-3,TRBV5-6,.,CASSRRLRARSGNTIYF,TGTGCCAGCAGCCGACGGCTCCGGGCCCGGTCCGGAAACACCATATATTTT
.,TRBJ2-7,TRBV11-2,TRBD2,CASSLYPPLAGAPYEQYF,TGTGCCAGCAGCTTATATCCCCCACTAGCGGGAGCCCCCTACGAGCAGTACTTC
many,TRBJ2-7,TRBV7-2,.,CASSLGRTVYEQYF,TGTGCCAGCAGCTTGGGAAGGACGGTCTACGAGCAGTACTTC
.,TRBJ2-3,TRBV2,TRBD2,CASSRTSATTDTQYF,TGTGCCAGCAGTAGGACTAGCGCCACCACAGATACGCAGTATTTT
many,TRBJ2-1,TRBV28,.,CASSFPVGNEQFF,TGTGCCAGCAGTTTCCCCGTGGGAAATGAGCAGTTCTTC
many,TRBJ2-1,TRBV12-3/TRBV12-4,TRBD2,CASRGGGLAGGSSYNEQFF,TGTGCCAGCAGGGGGGGGGGACTAGCGGGAGGGAGCTCCTACAATGAGCAGTTCTTC
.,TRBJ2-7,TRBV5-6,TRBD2,CASSFGRPVDEQYF,TGTGCCAGCAGCTTCGGGAGGCCTGTGGACGAGCAGTACTTC
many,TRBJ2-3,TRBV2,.,CASSERGMRTDTQYF,TGTGCCAGCAGTGAACGTGGGATGCGCACAGATACGCAGTATTTT
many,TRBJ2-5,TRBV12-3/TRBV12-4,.,CASSPLGGQETQYF,TGTGCCAGCAGTCCCCTCGGGGGCCAAGAGACCCAGTACTTC
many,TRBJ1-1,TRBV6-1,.,CATARNTEAFF,TGTGCCACCGCGCGGAACACTGAAGCTTTCTTT
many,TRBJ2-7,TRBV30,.,CAWIEGIHEQYF,TGTGCCTGGATAGAAGGGATCCACGAGCAGTACTTC
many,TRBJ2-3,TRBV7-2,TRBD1,CASSLGYATGGTDTQYF,TGTGCCAGCAGCTTAGGCTATGCGACAGGGGGCACAGATACGCAGTATTTT
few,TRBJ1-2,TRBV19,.,CASSIALPGRGLYGYTF,TGTGCCAGTAGTATAGCCCTTCCGGGACGGGGGTTATATGGCTACACCTTC
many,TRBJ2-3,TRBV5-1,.,CASSGILMGTDTQYF,TGCGCCAGCAGCGGGATCCTCATGGGGACAGATACGCAGTATTTT
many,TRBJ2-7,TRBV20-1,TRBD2,CSARSLSGRNPYEQYF,TGCAGTGCTAGATCCCTTAGCGGGAGAAACCCCTACGAGCAGTACTTC
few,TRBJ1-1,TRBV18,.,CASSPSSEAFF,TGTGCCAGCTCACCCAGTTCTGAAGCTTTCTTT
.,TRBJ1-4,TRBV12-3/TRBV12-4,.,CASSLRGEKLFF,TGTGCCAGCAGTTTGAGGGGTGAAAAACTGTTTTTT
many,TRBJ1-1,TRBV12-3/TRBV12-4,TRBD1,CASRPGQGIGTEAFF,TGTGCCAGCAGGCCGGGACAGGGAATCGGCACTGAAGCTTTCTTT
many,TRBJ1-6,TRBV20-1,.,CSARDGGRDNSPLHF,TGCAGTGCTAGAGATGGAGGTCGGGATAATTCACCCCTCCACTTT
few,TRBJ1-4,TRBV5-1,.,CASSPSGHATNEKLFF,TGCGCCAGCAGCCCGTCAGGCCATGCAACTAATGAAAAACTGTTTTTT
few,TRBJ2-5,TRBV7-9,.,CASSWGNEETQYF,TGTGCCAGCAGCTGGGGCAATGAAGAGACCCAGTACTTC
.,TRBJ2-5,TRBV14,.,CASSPLGRGNQETQYF,TGTGCCAGCAGCCCCCTTGGGCGCGGTAATCAAGAGACCCAGTACTTC
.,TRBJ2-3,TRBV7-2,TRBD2,CAIPRGSTDTQYF,TGTGCCATACCGCGGGGGAGCACAGATACGCAGTATTTT
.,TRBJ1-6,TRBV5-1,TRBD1,CASSLETGRDSPLHF,TGCGCCAGCAGCTTGGAGACAGGGAGGGACTCACCCCTCCACTTT
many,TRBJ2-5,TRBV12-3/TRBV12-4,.,CASTYTGKETQYF,TGTGCCAGCACCTACACAGGGAAAGAGACCCAGTACTTC
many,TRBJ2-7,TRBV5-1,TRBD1,CASSPTPSRGQGAYEQYF,TGCGCCAGCAGCCCTACTCCATCCCGGGGACAGGGGGCTTACGAGCAGTACTTC
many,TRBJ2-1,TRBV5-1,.,CASALGGGISYNEQFF,TGCGCCAGCGCTTTGGGGGGGGGCATTTCCTACAATGAGCAGTTCTTC
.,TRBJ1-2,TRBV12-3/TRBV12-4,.,CASTSGLYGYTF,TGTGCCAGCACCTCTGGACTGTATGGCTACACCTTC
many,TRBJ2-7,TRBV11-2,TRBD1,CASSPGKGAYEQYF,TGTGCCAGCAGCCCCGGGAAGGGGGCGTACGAGCAGTACTTC
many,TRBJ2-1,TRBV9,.,CASSVGEVAIEQFF,TGTGCCAGCAGCGTAGGGGAGGTGGCCATTGAGCAGTTCTTC
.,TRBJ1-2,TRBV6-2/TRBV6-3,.,CASSSGERVVGYTF,TGTGCCAGCAGTTCAGGGGAACGTGTTGTAGGCTACACCTTC
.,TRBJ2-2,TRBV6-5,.,CASSYSSRGELFF,TGTGCCAGCAGTTACTCTTCACGCGGGGAGCTGTTTTTT
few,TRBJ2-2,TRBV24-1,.,CATSDSRRPRGQLFF,TGTGCCACCAGTGATTCCCGCCGCCCGAGAGGTCAGCTGTTTTTT
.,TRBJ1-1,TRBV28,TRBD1,CASSTRTGGFLRAFF,TGTGCCAGCAGTACCCGGACAGGGGGCTTTCTTAGGGCTTTCTTT
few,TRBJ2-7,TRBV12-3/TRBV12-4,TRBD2,CASQPAKARTSRYEQYF,TGTGCCAGTCAGCCAGCAAAGGCCCGGACTAGCCGTTACGAGCAGTACTTC
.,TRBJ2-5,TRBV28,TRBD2,CASSLRTSGGGAQYF,TGTGCCAGCAGCTTACGGACTAGCGGGGGGGGGGCCCAGTACTTC
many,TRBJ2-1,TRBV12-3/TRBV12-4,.,CASSSVYNEQFF,TGTGCCAGCAGTTCTGTTTACAATGAGCAGTTCTTC
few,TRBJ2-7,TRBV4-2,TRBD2,CASSPNSRGDGEQYF,TGTGCCAGCAGCCCTAACTCTCGGGGGGATGGTGAGCAGTACTTC
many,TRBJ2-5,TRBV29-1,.,CSVGRETQYF,TGCAGCGTCGGACGGGAGACCCAGTACTTC